This T cell receptor beta chain stems from a study of T cells in Graves' hyperthyroidism and ophthalmopathy (dated by TCRdb to the late 2010s). Context from the whole study: To identify TCR V-J signatures that set the groups apart, the researchers used a discovery cohort of 90 to 100 patients, made up of 40 to 45 with Graves' ophthalmopathy and about 60 with stable Graves' hyperthyroidism. Once sampling was done, hyperthyroidism patients were given methimazole at a starting dose of 30 mg daily, whereas ophthalmopathy patients were given high-dose intravenous methylprednisolone. TCR Vbeta CDR3 sequencing of approximately 140 peripheral blood samples (43 ophthalmopathy, 70 to 85 hyperthyroidism and around 17 progressor patients) is reported in the paper. An independent validation cohort of fewer than 20 hyperthyroidism patients and approximately 15 patients who later progressed to ophthalmopathy tested prospective prediction of ophthalmopathy. In addition, the study compared T-cell repertoires in thyroid tissue and in blood from a handful of Graves' hyperthyroidism patients. The 95 to 100 discovery patients were randomly divided into training and test sets at a 7:3 ratio.

This clonotype was seen at least ten times. Its antigen is unknown. No base quality values were provided; no much bigger clone lies one nucleotide off. What the study reported, not specific to this receptor: In validation, the model predicted progression to ophthalmopathy with approximately 71% sensitivity and less than 75% specificity, a median of around six months before onset. A model built on a 13 V-J signature distinguished ophthalmopathy from stable hyperthyroidism, reaching roughly 88% sensitivity and under 84% specificity in cross-validation and 80%/75% in testing. Most expanded thyroid clonotypes (frequency above 0.001) were also found in blood, which suggests that blood repertoires may mirror thyroid immune responses. Sample size was not statistically predetermined, and blinding of investigators to group allocation was not performed.

Patients with uncontrolled infections, other autoimmune diseases, pregnancy or lactation were excluded. Diagnoses were based on clinical symptoms, serum thyroxine and TRAb, thyroid ultrasound and orbital computed tomography. Total RNA was extracted using Trizol reagent, and RNA quality was assessed on an Agilent 2100 Bioanalyzer. The TCR beta CDR3 regions were amplified from the RNA transcripts. The TCR CDR3 was subjected to a first round of RT-PCR using the HTBI primer set and the Qiagen OneStep RT-PCR kit. Libraries were constructed in a second round of multiplex PCR, after which size selection and purification were performed. Paired-end sequencing of the libraries was performed with 100 bp reads on an Illumina HiSeq2000. In the paper's pipeline: Raw data were processed with SOAPnuke, discarding reads with adapters, uncalled bases, mean Phred below 15, or no exact constant-primer or identifier match. High-quality paired reads were merged using COPE v1.2.5, and each unique nucleotide sequence was defined as a clonotype. MiTCR v1.1 was used to align the clonotypes against IMGT TRBV, TRBD and TRBJ reference segments. Only V-J combinations with frequency above 0.0001, covering about 99% of repertoires, were analysed. The TCS score was defined as the ratio of F50 (clonal expansion) to E x V (chaos), calculated using BLOSUM62-based TCRdist between CDR3 peptides within each V-J. Welch's t-statistics and random forest reduced 500 to 550 V-J features to roughly 13, which were used in a naive Bayes classifier (R e1071). Thyroid-blood repertoire similarity was quantified with the Morisita-Horn index. Starting from the raw public reads, TCRdb applied fastp trimming at Q25, assembled clones with MiXCR and retained in-frame beta chains. Rows are combined by CDR3 protein, so each entry shows the most common genes and DNA. The V and J calls and clone size are TCRdb's, not the authors'. The sample profile shows 540,000 or so distinct CDR3 sequences; about 45% of them were found once. The ten largest clones represent under 20% of the sample.

According to the germline V gene, CDR1 reads MNHEY and CDR2 reads SVGAGI. Germline trimming: 7 bases from V, 9 bases from J; junction bases outside gene matches: 9. The CDR3 covers 13 residues, taking in both the cysteine and the phenylalanine. The only DNA kept is the CDR3, 39 bases in frame from the first base. The sequence came from an adult woman with Graves' disease, either hyperthyroidism or ophthalmopathy (not recorded which). Material: peripheral blood or thyroid tissue (not recorded which). The chain employs TRBV6-5 and TRBJ2-5; a stretch of 9 junction bases matches TRBD2. The CDR3 has the sequence CASNPAGGGAQYF. The sequenced DNA is TGTGCCAGCAACCCAGCGGGAGGAGGGGCCCAGTACTTC.